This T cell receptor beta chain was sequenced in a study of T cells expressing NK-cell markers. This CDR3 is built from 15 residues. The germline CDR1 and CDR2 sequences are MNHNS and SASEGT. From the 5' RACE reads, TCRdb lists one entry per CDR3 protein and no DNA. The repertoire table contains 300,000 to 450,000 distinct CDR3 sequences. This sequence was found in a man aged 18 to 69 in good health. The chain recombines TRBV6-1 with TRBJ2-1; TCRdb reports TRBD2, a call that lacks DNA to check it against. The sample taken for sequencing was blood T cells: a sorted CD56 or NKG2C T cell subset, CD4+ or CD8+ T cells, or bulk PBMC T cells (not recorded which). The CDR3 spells CASKLDPSGVREQFF.